These T cell receptor beta chains were read from a single sample in a study of shared clonotypes between healthy human individuals. This table comes from immunoSEQ multiplex PCR, and its TCRdb copy is limited to in-frame clones, with some not included. The repertoire includes under 2.5 million clones, about 90% of them detected once, and around 0.38% sits in the top ten. Sequenced input: naive CD4+ T cells from PBMCs. These TCRs come from a man between 18 and 29 years old in good health. Some clones in this sample may be carry-over from other donors' samples. The CDR3 runs from the conserved cysteine through the conserved F or W. Each record gives: clone size, J gene, V gene, D gene, CDR3 protein, CDR3 DNA. A D gene is named only where the DNA matches it firmly. Not all rows give a size; the values are once, few, many and, for expanded clones, a class.

NA TRBJ2-6 TRBV9 NA CASSARQSSSGANVLTF TGTGCCAGCAGCGCACGGCAGTCCTCCTCTGGGGCCAACGTCCTGACTTTC
NA TRBJ1-5 TRBV21-1 NA CASSKVGGGAGNQPQHF NA
NA TRBJ2-7 TRBV6-5 NA CASRNRGVSWEQYF TGTGCCAGCAGGAATCGTGGGGTTAGTTGGGAGCAGTACTTC
NA TRBJ2-7 TRBV5-1 NA CASSLGGGLYEQYF TGCGCCAGCAGCTTGGGAGGGGGGCTCTACGAGCAGTACTTC
NA TRBJ2-4 TRBV2 NA CASSERVSAKNIQYF TGTGCCAGCAGTGAAAGGGTCTCAGCCAAAAACATTCAGTACTTC
NA TRBJ2-5 TRBV11-2 TRBD2 CASSPLTSLLLETQYF TGTGCCAGCAGCCCTTTGACTAGCTTACTGTTGGAGACCCAGTACTTC
NA TRBJ1-3 TRBV5-6 TRBD1 CASSFLQTGPGNTIYF TGTGCCAGCAGCTTCTTACAGACAGGGCCTGGAAACACCATATATTTT
NA TRBJ2-7 TRBV5-1 TRBD1 CASSYRGDEQYF TGCGCCAGCAGCTACAGGGGGGACGAGCAGTACTTC
NA TRBJ2-7 TRBV9 NA CASSPPAGYEQYF TGTGCCAGCAGCCCCCCCGCAGGGTACGAGCAGTACTTC
NA TRBJ2-1 TRBV2 TRBD2 CASSDLGGRLYNEQFF TGTGCCAGCAGTGATTTGGGCGGGAGGCTCTACAATGAGCAGTTCTTC
NA TRBJ2-1 TRBV4-1 NA CASSQGGQHNEQFF TGCGCCAGCAGCCAAGGAGGACAGCACAATGAGCAGTTCTTC
NA TRBJ1-2 TRBV28 NA CASESYQGTDGYGYTF TGTGCCAGCGAGTCTTACCAGGGTACGGATGGCTATGGCTACACCTTC
NA TRBJ1-2 TRBV7-2 NA CASPLKEGPYGYTF TGTGCCAGTCCCCTCAAGGAGGGACCCTATGGCTACACCTTC
NA TRBJ2-2 TRBV5-6 NA CASSFGVSDKNTGELFF TGTGCCAGCAGCTTTGGGGTTTCGGACAAGAACACCGGGGAGCTGTTTTTT
NA TRBJ2-7 TRBV4-1 TRBD2 CASSQFPVSGGSSYEQYF TGCGCCAGCAGCCAATTTCCCGTTTCAGGCGGGAGTTCCTACGAGCAGTACTTC
few TRBJ2-7 TRBV27 NA CASSRYTGSGYEQYF TGTGCCAGCAGTCGATATACAGGGTCTGGCTACGAGCAGTACTTC
NA TRBJ2-1 TRBV21-1 NA CASSRRFPLSSYNEQFF TGTGCCAGCAGCAGACGGTTCCCACTGAGCTCCTACAATGAGCAGTTCTTC
few TRBJ2-7 TRBV18 TRBD2 CASSPGLAGLYEQYF TGTGCCAGCTCACCGGGACTAGCGGGACTCTACGAGCAGTACTTC
NA TRBJ2-7 TRBV5-1 NA CASSLGAATYEQYF TGCGCCAGCAGCTTGGGGGCGGCAACCTACGAGCAGTACTTC
NA TRBJ1-3 TRBV28 TRBD1 CASSSLGRGRSGNTIYF TGTGCCAGCAGTTCCCTTGGCAGGGGGCGCTCTGGAAACACCATATATTTT
NA TRBJ2-7 TRBV5-1 TRBD2 CASSALTSGTDEQYF TGCGCCAGCAGCGCCCTGACTAGCGGGACTGACGAGCAGTACTTC
NA TRBJ2-7 TRBV10-3 TRBD2 CAIMGGSGYEQYF TGTGCCATCATGGGCGGGAGTGGATACGAGCAGTACTTC
NA TRBJ2-3 TRBV7-3 TRBD1 CASSLTGQLTDTQYF TGTGCCAGCAGCTTAACGGGACAGCTCACAGATACGCAGTATTTT
NA TRBJ2-1 TRBV7-3 TRBD2 CASSPRTSGSAYNEQFF TGTGCCAGCAGCCCTAGGACTAGCGGGAGTGCCTACAATGAGCAGTTCTTC
NA TRBJ2-7 TRBV25-1 NA CASSTGYEQYF TGTGCCAGCAGTACAGGATACGAGCAGTACTTC
NA TRBJ2-1 TRBV18 TRBD2 CASSLILAGVGGEQFF TGTGCCAGCTCGCTAATACTAGCGGGAGTAGGCGGTGAGCAGTTCTTC
once TRBJ2-7 TRBV9 NA CASSRTAGTTYEQYF TGTGCCAGCAGTAGGACAGCCGGGACTACGTACGAGCAGTACTTC
NA TRBJ1-1 TRBV6-5 NA CASSYGQLNTEAFF TGTGCCAGCAGTTACGGACAGTTAAACACTGAAGCTTTCTTT
NA TRBJ1-5 TRBV19 NA CASTLREGRDQPQHF TGTGCCAGTACCTTGCGGGAAGGTCGGGATCAGCCCCAGCATTTT
NA TRBJ2-5 TRBV6-5 NA CASSYSGRRGTQYF TGTGCCAGCAGTTACTCGGGACGAAGAGGGACCCAGTACTTC
once TRBJ1-1 TRBV28 TRBD1 CATHRGQGLASEAFF TGTGCCACCCACAGGGGACAGGGACTCGCATCTGAAGCTTTCTTT
NA TRBJ1-3 TRBV10-1 NA CASSAARGLSGNTIYF TGCGCCAGCAGTGCCGCTCGAGGGCTCAGTGGAAACACCATATATTTT
NA TRBJ1-5 TRBV6-1 NA CASSFLGGDQPQHF TGTGCCAGCAGCTTTCTAGGGGGGGATCAGCCCCAGCATTTT
NA TRBJ2-3 TRBV15 NA CATSRDPGGTDTQYF TGTGCCACCAGCAGGGACCCGGGAGGCACAGATACGCAGTATTTT
NA TRBJ2-7 TRBV7-3 NA CASSTAYEQYF TGTGCCAGCAGCACTGCCTACGAGCAGTACTTC
once TRBJ2-5 TRBV11-3 NA CASSLAPGRETQYF TGTGCCAGCAGCTTAGCCCCAGGGAGAGAGACCCAGTACTTC
NA TRBJ2-3 TRBV5-1 NA CASSLFGLSASTDTQYF TGCGCCAGCAGCTTGTTCGGACTTTCCGCTAGCACAGATACGCAGTATTTT
NA TRBJ2-6 TRBV5-1 NA CASSPVTGANVLTF TGCGCCAGCAGCCCCGTAACTGGGGCCAACGTCCTGACTTTC
NA TRBJ1-2 TRBV6-5 TRBD1 CASSVNGQANYGYTF TGTGCCAGCAGCGTAAACGGACAGGCCAACTATGGCTACACCTTC
NA TRBJ2-7 TRBV5-4 TRBD2 CASSLGGTKKDEQYF TGTGCCAGCAGCCTGGGGGGGACTAAAAAGGACGAGCAGTACTTC
NA TRBJ1-2 TRBV27 NA CASSSIGQAWGYGYTF TGTGCCAGCAGTAGTATAGGGCAGGCCTGGGGCTATGGCTACACCTTC
few TRBJ1-2 TRBV19 NA CASSIVGAVRGYTF TGTGCCAGTAGTATAGTTGGGGCAGTACGGGGCTACACCTTC
NA TRBJ2-7 TRBV10-3 NA CAIRGGQNYEQYF TGTGCCATCAGGGGGGGGCAGAACTACGAGCAGTACTTC
NA TRBJ1-2 TRBV10-3 TRBD1 CAISDSRTGGVYGYTF TGTGCCATCAGTGACTCTAGGACAGGGGGCGTCTATGGCTACACCTTC
NA TRBJ2-7 TRBV11-2 TRBD2 CASSSSGGYEQYF TGTGCCAGCAGCTCCTCGGGGGGCTACGAGCAGTACTTC
NA TRBJ1-1 TRBV28 NA CASTLGGMYTEAFF TGTGCCAGCACCCTTGGGGGAATGTACACTGAAGCTTTCTTT
NA TRBJ2-5 TRBV5-1 NA CASSLVDRQVRTQYF TGCGCCAGCAGCTTGGTTGACAGGCAAGTGCGGACCCAGTACTTC
NA TRBJ1-5 TRBV7-2 NA CASSYEEDQPQHF TGTGCCAGCAGCTATGAAGAGGATCAGCCCCAGCATTTT
NA TRBJ1-1 TRBV6-6 NA CASSKNREANTEAFF TGTGCCAGCAGTAAGAACAGGGAGGCGAACACTGAAGCTTTCTTT
NA TRBJ2-2 TRBV5-1 NA CASSPGTPNTGELFF TGCGCCAGCAGCCCAGGGACACCGAACACCGGGGAGCTGTTTTTT
NA TRBJ2-2 TRBV5-6 NA CASSLQVTGELFF TGTGCCAGCAGCTTGCAGGTCACCGGGGAGCTGTTTTTT
NA TRBJ2-5 TRBV6-5 NA CASRGFADSETQYF TGTGCCAGCAGGGGGTTTGCAGACTCGGAGACCCAGTACTTC
NA TRBJ2-7 TRBV28 NA CASSFGGGEQYF TGTGCCAGCAGTTTTGGGGGAGGCGAGCAGTACTTC
NA TRBJ2-1 TRBV11-3 NA CASSTGQTNNEQFF TGTGCCAGCAGCACCGGACAGACTAACAATGAGCAGTTCTTC
NA TRBJ2-3 TRBV11-2 NA CASSSITKTDTQYF TGTGCCAGCAGCTCGATTACTAAAACAGATACGCAGTATTTT
once TRBJ1-2 TRBV4-3 NA CASSQRSSRKSNYGYTF TGCGCCAGCAGCCAGCGCAGTTCGAGGAAGTCTAACTATGGCTACACCTTC
NA TRBJ1-5 TRBV18 TRBD1 CASSQGPGQRAQPQHF TGTGCCAGCTCACAGGGACCGGGACAGAGGGCCCAGCCCCAGCATTTT